The entry below describes one T cell receptor beta chain. The antigen is undetermined. Some clones are missing from TCRdb's copy, which holds only in-frame ones; the method was immunoSEQ multiplex PCR. Among about 100,000 clones listed, under 85% were seen once. CDR3 length equals 16 residues. After removal of 4 bases from V and 7 bases from J, the junction contained 16 bases not matched to a gene. Germline V gene lookup returns CDR1 SGHRS and CDR2 YFSETQ. These data originate in a study of OX40 agonist ivuxolimab in advanced cancers. Study-level points and caveats: Expanded clones were, on average, more numerous in CD8+ T cells than in CD4+.

The chain uses TRBV5-1 and TRBJ2-7; 8 positions agree with TRBD2. The source material was CD4+ or CD8+ T cells sorted from blood, sampled in a trial of the OX40 agonist ivuxolimab. The origin of this receptor is an adult with an advanced solid tumor such as melanoma, head and neck, liver or kidney cancer. Written as DNA, the CDR3 is TGCGCCAGCAGCGCGATTGGACTAGCAGGAGGGGTTGAGCAGTACTTC. Translated, it gives CASSAIGLAGGVEQYF.